The T cell receptor (beta chain) under discussion was sequenced for a study of blood T cells in healthy people across ages. The CDR3 spans 14 residues. The ends lost 4 bases at V and 4 bases at J; junction bases unmatched: 7. Per the germline V gene, CDR1 is DFQATT and CDR2 is SNEGSKA (reference sequence). This clonotype was observed a single time. The antigen is not known. Alongside a J-beta primer mix, a sample-barcoded 5' primer served in a second PCR lasting about 6 to 11 cycles. A 12-random-nucleotide template-switch adaptor tagged each cDNA molecule. Every sample returned 2.5 million or more CDR3-containing paired-end reads. TCRdb reprocessed the 5' RACE reads with MiXCR, giving one entry per CDR3 protein. The table shows roughly 1,500,000 distinct CDR3 sequences, with about 31% occurring only once. Overall study results and limits: Per million T cells, the diversity of TCR beta decreased roughly linearly as age advanced.

This chain uses TRBV20-1 with TRBJ2-1, with 7 bases fitting TRBD2. Input material: blood. The receptor comes from a woman in her twenties or thirties in good health. The CDR3 loop reads CSATLGRAYNEQFF. CDR3 DNA sequence: TGCAGTGCTACCTTGGGGAGGGCATACAATGAGCAGTTCTTC.